The text below deals with one T cell receptor (beta chain). The data belong to a study of blood T cell repertoires in COVID-19. Study overall: Researchers got acute and convalescent COVID-19 samples from the United States, Italy and Spain. PBMCs, B-cell-depleted T cells, or T cells were the source of the cDNA or gDNA that made up the material.

Using immunoSEQ multiplex PCR, the repertoire was profiled, and TCRdb retains in-frame clones only, with some absent. The data contain approximately 90,000 clones, 70% to 90% of them singletons. The receptor was isolated from a human donor in a cohort sampled during active COVID-19. What was sequenced was peripheral blood.

CDR3 sequence reads: CARRGLAETRGYEQYF. In DNA, the CDR3 is TGTGCCAGGCGGGGACTAGCGGAGACTAGAGGGTACGAGCAGTACTTC. The chain is built from TRBV2 and TRBJ2-7, with TRBD2 identical over 11 bases. With V trimmed by 9 bases and J by 4 bases, 14 bases remained unmatched. Germline V gene data show CDR1 as SNHLY and CDR2 as FYNNEI. CDR3 size: 16 residues.